A single sample gave rise to the 22 T cell receptor beta chains below, sequenced in a study of cytomegalovirus exposure and HLA in healthy donors. Use of 60 Vbeta and 13 Jbeta primers characterized the PCR. Data came from immunoSEQ multiplex PCR; TCRdb stores just in-frame clones and leaves some out. The data contain 200,000 or so clones, 70% to 85% of them singletons. The source material was PBMCs. Source of these receptors: a boy younger than 10 in good health and CMV-seronegative.

This sequence joins TRBV2 and TRBJ1-5; possible D gene TRBD1, 5 bases. CDR1 is SNHLY, CDR2 FYNNEI, per germline. This CDR3 has 16 residues. V was shortened by 5 bases and J by 0 bases, with 14 bases between the two germline ends. The CDR3 DNA is TGTGCCAGCAGTCCCCCCCCAGGGTATAGCAATCAGCCCCAGCATTTT. Translation gives CASSPPPGYSNQPQHF.

This clone was seen only a few times. The chain recombines TRBV2 with TRBJ1-5; D remains ambiguous. Germline CDR1 reads SNHLY; CDR2 reads FYNNEI. The length of the CDR3 is 14 residues. Trimming took off 3 bases at V and 6 bases at J, with 12 bases between the two ends. CDR3 coding DNA: TGTGCCAGCAGTGACAGGTTAAACACTCAGCCCCAGCATTTT. Protein: CASSDRLNTQPQHF.

Here the CDR3 DNA reads TGCGCCAGCAGCCAAGGCCCGGGACAGGGGAGGTACGAGCAGTACTTC. Translation: CASSQGPGQGRYEQYF. The chain couples TRBV4-3 to TRBJ2-7, with TRBD1 matching 10 bases. Per the germline V gene, CDR1 is LGHNA and CDR2 is YSLEER. The CDR3 consists of 16 residues. With V trimmed by 1 base and J by 4 bases, 7 bases remained unmatched.

J is TRBJ2-3 and V is TRBV7-9, with D unclear. Trimming took off 5 bases at V and 0 bases at J, with 15 bases between the two ends. Germline V lookup: CDR1 SEHNR, CDR2 FQNEAQ (reference sequence). The CDR3 extends over 16 amino acids. This CDR3 reads CASSPSLTASTDTQYF. CDR3 coding DNA: TGTGCCAGCAGCCCCTCGTTGACTGCTAGCACAGATACGCAGTATTTT. The full variable domain, completed using reference TRBV7-9 and TRBJ2-3, is DTGVSQNPRHKITKRGQNVTFRCDPISEHNRLYWYRQTLGQGPEFLTYFQNEAQLEKSRLLSDRFSAERPKGSFSTLEIQRTEQGDSAMYLCASSPSLTASTDTQYFGPGTRLTVL.

The chain couples TRBV7-9 to TRBJ2-5; D is perhaps TRBD2 (5 bases). The CDR3 runs to 15 residues. Trimming removed 2 bases from V and 0 bases from J, with 10 bases in between. The germline V gene has CDR1 SEHNR and CDR2 FQNEAQ (reference sequence). The CDR3 reads CASSLRSGYQETQYF. CDR3 sequence (DNA): TGTGCCAGCAGCTTAAGGTCGGGGTACCAAGAGACCCAGTACTTC.

The rearrangement uses TRBV7-3 and TRBJ1-1, with D tentatively TRBD1 (6 bases). V gave up 2 bases and J gave up 4 bases, with 11 bases separating them. This CDR3 has 14 amino acids. The germline V gene has CDR1 SGHTA and CDR2 FQGTGA. The DNA for the CDR3 is TGTGCCAGCAGCTTATCGGGGGGGGCCACTGAAGCTTTCTTT. It is translated as CASSLSGGATEAFF.

This clone was found a few times. The gene calls are TRBV5-1 and TRBJ1-2, with unresolved D. Germline V gene sequence: CDR1 SGHRS, CDR2 YFSETQ. The CDR3 loop spans 13 amino acids. Deletions cut 0 bases from V and 5 bases from J, with 8 bases between. The CDR3 bases are TGCGCCAGCAGCTTGGACACCGAATATGGCTACACCTTC. Translated, it gives CASSLDTEYGYTF.

V gene TRBV5-1 combines with J gene TRBJ2-1, with 9 nucleotides matching TRBD1. With V trimmed by 0 bases and J by 7 bases, 5 bases remained unmatched. The CDR3 totals 15 residues. Germline CDR1 is SGHRS and CDR2 is YFSETQ. CDR3 loop: CASSLDPGQGNEQFF. The DNA of the CDR3 is TGCGCCAGCAGCTTGGACCCGGGACAGGGTAATGAGCAGTTCTTC.

The rearrangement uses TRBV6-1 and TRBJ1-1; no firm D call. Germline CDR1 is MNHNS and CDR2 is SASEGT. This CDR3 spans 15 amino acids. Between the trimmed V and J ends, which lost 4 bases and 0 bases, there was a span of 12 bases. CDR3 in amino acids: CASSALAGLNTEAFF. The CDR3 region has the DNA TGTGCCAGCAGTGCGCTTGCCGGTCTGAACACTGAAGCTTTCTTT.

This clone showed up just a few times. DNA for the CDR3: TGTGCCAGCGGACAGACCCAAGAGACCCAGTACTTC. It is translated as CASGQTQETQYF. This chain uses TRBV5-5 with TRBJ2-5; the D gene is possibly TRBD1 (6 bases). CDR1 and CDR2 from the germline V gene are SGHKS and YYEKEE (reference sequence). The CDR3 is 12 residues long. Trimming removed 7 bases from V and 1 base from J, with 8 bases in between. Complete variable domain (other parts from reference TRBV5-5 and TRBJ2-5): DAGVTQSPTHLIKTRGQQVTLRCSPISGHKSVSWYQQVLGQGPQFIFQYYEKEERGRGNFPDRFSARQFPNYSSELNVNALLLGDSALYLCASGQTQETQYFGPGTRLLVL.

V is TRBV7-2 and J is TRBJ1-3, with no clear D. The CDR3 runs 13 residues. Trimming pared 5 bases from V and 9 bases from J, leaving 14 bases between. Germline V gene data show CDR1 as SGHTA and CDR2 as FQGNSA. The CDR3 DNA reads as TGTGCCAGCAGCCCTCGACGTGAGGGCACCATATATTTT. This codes for CASSPRREGTIYF.

The chain couples TRBV7-6 to TRBJ2-1; 9 bases align to TRBD1. Germline V gene sequence: CDR1 SGHVS, CDR2 FNYEAQ. This CDR3 spans 16 amino acids. V lost 5 bases to trimming and J lost 3 bases; unmatched junction nucleotides: 8. CDR3 coding DNA: TGTGCCAGCAGCCGGACCCGGGACAGGGTCTACAATGAGCAGTTCTTC. This sequence encodes CASSRTRDRVYNEQFF. The entire variable domain, with the rest obtained from reference TRBV7-6 and TRBJ2-1, is as follows: GAGVSQSPRYKVTKRGQDVALRCDPISGHVSLYWYRQALGQGPEFLTYFNYEAQQDKSGLPNDRFSAERPEGSISTLTIQRTEQRDSAMYRCASSRTRDRVYNEQFFGPGTRLTVL.

The genes are TRBV25-1 and TRBJ1-5, with D perhaps matching TRBD1 (6 bases). The V gene's germline CDR1 is MGHDK and CDR2 SYGVNS. V lost 6 bases to trimming and J lost 5 bases, with 17 bases between them. The length of the CDR3 is 15 residues. The DNA of the CDR3 is TGTGCCAGCAGGCCACAGGGTAAGGGTGATCAGCCCCAGCATTTT. As protein: CASRPQGKGDQPQHF.

The V gene is TRBV20-1, the J gene TRBJ2-3; D gene ambiguous. Trimming shortened V by 4 bases and J by 6 bases, and 8 bases separated the two germline ends. The CDR3 is made up of 11 amino acids. Germline assignment: CDR1 DFQATT and CDR2 SNEGSKA (reference sequence). CDR3 DNA sequence: TGCAGTGCTATTCAGTACGATACGCAGTATTTT. This gives the protein CSAIQYDTQYF.

The chain links TRBV7-9 to TRBJ2-2; 8 bases line up with TRBD1. CDR3 length equals 15 residues. V lost 5 bases to trimming and J lost 4 bases; unmatched junction nucleotides: 6. Germline CDR1 and CDR2: SEHNR and FQNEAQ (reference sequence). The CDR3 sequence is CASSHETGVTGELFF. CDR3 coding DNA: TGTGCCAGCAGCCACGAGACAGGGGTCACCGGGGAGCTGTTTTTT.

This rearrangement joins TRBV7-2 to TRBJ2-3; TRBD2 matches 8 bases. CDR3 length: 16 amino acids. Trimming took 2 bases from V and 5 from J; bases not matched to a gene: 9. Looked up from germline, CDR1 is SGHTA and CDR2 is FQGNSA. This CDR3 reads CASSLHVGGALDTQYF. In DNA, the CDR3 is TGTGCCAGCAGCTTACATGTCGGGGGGGCTCTAGATACGCAGTATTTT.

V gene TRBV9 combines with J gene TRBJ2-7, with 7 bases matching TRBD1. The CDR3 length is 17 residues. Per germline, CDR1 SGDLS and CDR2 YYNGEE. With 0 bases clipped from V and 6 bases from J, the junction kept 15 bases outside the gene matches. CDR3 nucleotides: TGTGCCAGCAGCGTAGGGGACAGACCCAGGCTACGCGTCGAGCAGTACTTC. Protein product: CASSVGDRPRLRVEQYF.

The rearrangement links TRBV5-4 to TRBJ2-5; 8 bases fit TRBD2. The V segment lost 4 bases and the J segment 4 bases; nucleotides outside the gene matches: 6. Germline CDR1 and CDR2: SGHNT and YYREEE (reference sequence). CDR3 length: 14 amino acids. CDR3 bases: TGTGCCAGCAGCCTTGCGGGGGGCCGAGAGACCCAGTACTTC. This encodes CASSLAGGRETQYF.

This rearrangement joins TRBV7-3 to TRBJ1-1, with 8 bases identical to TRBD1. The junction had 4 bases not matched to a gene; V was cut back by 6 bases and J by 4 bases. Per the germline V gene, CDR1 is SGHTA and CDR2 is FQGTGA. The CDR3 contains 13 residues. The CDR3 protein is CASRFTGGTEAFF. The CDR3 DNA reads TGTGCCAGCAGGTTCACAGGGGGCACTGAAGCTTTCTTT.

V usage is TRBV4-3 and J usage is TRBJ2-3; 9 bases are shared with TRBD2. V shed 1 base, J shed 2 bases, and the junction held 4 bases outside the gene matches. This CDR3 spans 16 amino acids. The germline V gene has CDR1 LGHNA and CDR2 YSLEER. The DNA of the CDR3 is TGCGCCAGCAGCCAAGTAGCGGGGGCGTACACAGATACGCAGTATTTT. Its translation: CASSQVAGAYTDTQYF.

V is TRBV7-2 and J is TRBJ1-2, with a possible D match to TRBD1 (6 bases). The germline V gene has CDR1 SGHTA and CDR2 FQGNSA. V shed 4 bases and J shed 2 bases, with 8 bases lying between them. The CDR3 has 13 amino acids. CDR3 protein: CASSSGANYGYTF. The CDR3 bases are TGTGCCAGCAGCTCAGGGGCCAACTATGGCTACACCTTC.

The J gene is TRBJ1-1, the V gene TRBV6-6; 10 bases are a match to TRBD1. Germline CDR1 and CDR2: MNHNY and SVGAGI (reference sequence). This CDR3 comprises 15 residues. Trimming took 2 bases from V and 8 from J; bases not matched to a gene: 8. The CDR3, as DNA: TGTGCCAGCAGTTACGCGACAGGGGGCGCGGCCGAAGCTTTCTTT. It is translated as CASSYATGGAAEAFF.